A single sample is the source of the 4 T cell receptor beta chains below, sequenced in a study of cytomegalovirus exposure and HLA in healthy donors. In the PCR, 60 Vbeta and 13 Jbeta primers were used. TCRdb's table, derived via immunoSEQ multiplex PCR, lists solely in-frame clones and lacks some. The repertoire holds 150,000 to 200,000 clones, with 65% to 85% as singletons. The specimen sequenced was PBMCs. Receptors originate from a male donor in good health and CMV-seropositive.

The V call is TRBV12-5, the J call TRBJ2-5; 9 nucleotides align to TRBD1. Germline V gene lookup returns CDR1 LGHNT and CDR2 FRNRAP. Germline trimming cut 6 bases from V and 2 bases from J; bases unmatched to any gene: 10. The CDR3 spans 16 residues. Here the CDR3 reads CASGLVTGGRQETQYF. DNA for the CDR3: TGTGCTAGTGGCCTGGTGACAGGGGGTAGGCAAGAGACCCAGTACTTC.

The chain recombines TRBV5-1 with TRBJ2-7, with a tentative D call TRBD2 (5 bases). The germline CDR1 and CDR2 sequences are SGHRS and YFSETQ. V lost 1 base to trimming and J lost 4 bases, with 6 bases between them. This CDR3 has 12 amino acids. The DNA of the CDR3 is TGCGCCAGCAGCTTGCAGCGGTACGAGCAGTACTTC. Translated, it gives CASSLQRYEQYF.

The chain carries TRBV11-2 and TRBJ1-4; 7 bases are shared with TRBD1. Germline CDR1 is SGHAT and CDR2 is FQNNGV. V gave up 5 bases and J gave up 3 bases; unmatched junction bases: 6. The CDR3 is 15 residues long. The CDR3 loop is CASSEQGSANEKLFF. Written as DNA, the CDR3 is TGTGCCAGCAGCGAACAGGGGTCGGCTAATGAAAAACTGTTTTTT. Using reference TRBV11-2 and TRBJ1-4 for the parts outside the CDR3, the full variable domain is EAGVAQSPRYKIIEKRQSVAFWCNPISGHATLYWYQQILGQGPKLLIQFQNNGVVDDSQLPKDRFSAERLKGVDSTLKIQPAKLEDSAVYLCASSEQGSANEKLFFGSGTQLSVL.

This clone is a singleton in its sample. The chain uses TRBV28 and TRBJ1-2; D is possibly TRBD1 (6 bases). CDR1 and CDR2 (germline): MDHEN, SYDVKM. The CDR3 sequence is 14 residues long. Trimming shortened V by 6 bases and J by 7 bases, and 18 bases separated the two germline ends. The chain's CDR3 is CASSFADRFGGYTF. The CDR3 region has the DNA TGTGCCAGCAGCTTCGCTGACAGGTTTGGTGGCTACACCTTC.